The 17 T cell receptor beta chains given below trace back to one sample, sequenced in a study of blood T cell repertoires in COVID-19. Sequencing used immunoSEQ multiplex PCR; TCRdb keeps in-frame clones, though not all of them. The table records approximately 290,000 clones, approximately 83% of them present only once. Sequencing was performed on PBMCs or T cells enriched from blood (not recorded which). These receptors came from a woman aged 30 to 39 who had recovered from COVID-19.

The chain joins TRBV19 to TRBJ2-7, with TRBD1 identical over 8 bases. The CDR3 length is 17 residues. Germline CDR1 is LNHDA and CDR2 is SQIVND (reference sequence). J was trimmed by 2 bases and V by 4 bases; bases with no gene match: 13. The CDR3 DNA sequence: TGTGCCAGTAGTACAATCCACCGACAGGGGATCCCCTACGAGCAGTACTTC. It specifies CASSTIHRQGIPYEQYF.

The chain joins TRBV28 to TRBJ2-4; D is ambiguous. Deletions cut 3 bases from V and 7 bases from J, with 10 bases between. Germline assignment: CDR1 MDHEN and CDR2 SYDVKM. There are 13 residues in the CDR3. The CDR3 loop is CASSFDWANIQYF. CDR3 DNA sequence: TGTGCCAGCAGTTTTGATTGGGCGAACATTCAGTACTTC.

CDR3 DNA: TGCGCCAGCAGCCAAGATCCCCAGGGCCGTGGCTACACCTTC. It yields the protein CASSQDPQGRGYTF. The chain uses TRBV4-1 and TRBJ1-2, with D possibly TRBD1 on 5 matching bases. Germline V gene data show CDR1 as MGHRA and CDR2 as YSYEKL. V was pared by 0 bases and J by 7 bases, with 12 bases between. The CDR3 is 14 residues long.

This rearrangement joins TRBV13 to TRBJ2-1; 8 nucleotides align to TRBD1. J was trimmed by 2 bases and V by 1 base; bases with no gene match: 16. Germline lookup yields CDR1 PRHDT and CDR2 FYEKMQ (reference sequence). The CDR3 extends over 20 amino acids. CDR3 coding DNA: TGTGCCAGCAGCTTAGAACAATACAGCCAGGGGGCCCGGGCCTACAATGAGCAGTTCTTC. Encoded protein: CASSLEQYSQGARAYNEQFF. Variable domain in full (rest from reference TRBV13 and TRBJ2-1): AAGVIQSPRHLIKEKRETATLKCYPIPRHDTVYWYQQGPGQDPQFLISFYEKMQSDKGSIPDRFSAQQFSDYHSELNMSSLELGDSALYFCASSLEQYSQGARAYNEQFFGPGTRLTVL.

The chain uses TRBV7-9 and TRBJ2-1; 9 bases agree with TRBD1. This CDR3 comprises 17 residues. The germline V gene encodes CDR1 SEHNR and CDR2 FQNEAQ (reference sequence). The ends lost 4 bases at V and 4 bases at J; junction bases unmatched: 11. The DNA for the CDR3 is TGTGCCAGCAGCTCAGGTCTTGGGACAGGGAAGTACAATGAGCAGTTCTTC. As protein: CASSSGLGTGKYNEQFF.

The rearrangement links TRBV30 to TRBJ1-6; D remains unclear. The germline V gene encodes CDR1 GTSNPN and CDR2 SVGIG (reference sequence). This CDR3 contains 11 residues. V lost 0 bases, J lost 14 bases, and 8 bases lay in between. The CDR3 loop is CAWSVLKALHF. The CDR3 coding sequence is TGTGCCTGGAGTGTACTGAAAGCCCTCCACTTT.

The table lists this clone with a count of one. The chain links TRBV28 to TRBJ2-6; D is uncertain. V was trimmed by 3 bases and J by 0 bases, leaving 9 bases between them. The CDR3 length is 16 residues. The germline gives CDR1 MDHEN, CDR2 SYDVKM. CDR3 region: CASSLGFSSGANVLTF. CDR3 DNA: TGTGCCAGCAGTTTGGGCTTTAGCTCTGGGGCCAACGTCCTGACTTTC.

The chain carries TRBV28 and TRBJ1-5; D might be TRBD1 (5 bases). The CDR3 sequence is 14 residues long. V lost 6 bases and J 3 bases, leaving 12 bases between the germline ends. In germline, CDR1 is MDHEN, CDR2 SYDVKM. The CDR3 DNA reads as TGTGCCAGCAGGGACACCGTTTTCAATCAGCCCCAGCATTTT. Amino acid sequence: CASRDTVFNQPQHF.

The chain carries TRBV21-1 and TRBJ2-1; the table assigns TRBD1, which was not confirmed against the DNA. TRBV21-1 is noted as a pseudogene. The CDR3 runs to 17 residues. The DNA for the CDR3 is TGTGCCAGCAGCAAAGTTAGCATCCGAGGGGGAATCAATGAGCAGTTCTTC. It translates to CASSKVSIRGGINEQFF.

This rearrangement joins TRBV11-2 to TRBJ1-6, with TRBD1 as a possible D gene (5 bases). From germline, CDR1 is SGHAT and CDR2 FQNNGV. V was pared by 3 bases and J by 10 bases, with 13 bases between. This CDR3 contains 14 residues. CDR3 protein: CASSLDNIGSPLHF. CDR3 in DNA: TGTGCCAGCAGCTTGGACAACATAGGCTCACCCCTCCACTTT.

This chain connects TRBV29-1 to TRBJ2-2; perhaps TRBD2 as D (5 bases). CDR1 is SQVTM and CDR2 is ANQGSEA in the germline V gene. V gave up 7 bases and J gave up 4 bases, with 10 bases separating them. CDR3 length: 12 amino acids. In DNA form, the CDR3 reads TGCAGCGCCTTCGAGGGCACCGGGGAGCTGTTTTTT. Translation gives CSAFEGTGELFF.

On this clone: Relative to the germline gene, one junction end is altered; a read error may explain this. Other DNA variants within this sample encode the same CDR3. This sequence joins TRBV27 and TRBJ2-3; 10 positions match TRBD1. Germline loops: CDR1 MNHEY, CDR2 SMNVEV (reference sequence). The CDR3 loop spans 17 amino acids. The CDR3 reads CASSPRTGGYTTDTQYF. The CDR3 DNA sequence: TGTGCCAGCAGTCCAAGGACAGGGGGTTATACCACAGATACGCAATATTTT.

The chain has TRBV5-4 and TRBJ1-2, with TRBD1 matching over 8 bases. CDR1 and CDR2 (germline): SGHNT, YYREEE (reference sequence). The ends lost 5 bases at V and 4 bases at J; junction bases unmatched: 7. The CDR3 extends over 14 amino acids. The CDR3, as DNA: TGTGCCAGCAGTCCGGGACAGGATATCTATGGCTACACCTTC. Protein product: CASSPGQDIYGYTF.

This clone has a single count. J is TRBJ2-1 and V is TRBV29-1; D is possibly TRBD1 (5 bases). The CDR3 consists of 14 residues. Trimming took 3 bases from V and 7 from J, leaving 16 bases between them. Germline CDR1 is SQVTM and CDR2 is ANQGSEA. CDR3 residues: CSVDLPFKGNEQFF. DNA of the CDR3: TGCAGCGTTGATCTCCCCTTCAAGGGGAATGAGCAGTTCTTC.

The chain employs TRBV5-1 and TRBJ2-7; 7 nucleotides agree with TRBD1. J gave up 0 bases and V 4 bases, and 7 bases lay outside the gene matches. Per germline, CDR1 SGHRS and CDR2 YFSETQ. This CDR3 contains 15 residues. The CDR3 nucleotides read TGCGCCAGCAGCCCGGGACAGACGAACTCCTACGAGCAGTACTTC. This codes for CASSPGQTNSYEQYF.

This clone is a singleton in its sample. The chain combines TRBV6-1 with TRBJ2-1; tentatively, D is TRBD2 (6 bases). Trimming left V 2 bases short and J 6 bases short, with 14 bases between. This CDR3 comprises 15 residues. Germline CDR1 reads MNHNS; CDR2 reads SASEGT. DNA for the CDR3: TGTGCCAGCAGTGAAAACCGGGAGTCGTCCAATGAGCAGTTCTTC. Amino acid sequence: CASSENRESSNEQFF.

The J gene is TRBJ1-2, the V gene TRBV18, with 8 bases aligning to TRBD1. J gave up 1 base and V 3 bases, and 7 bases lay outside the gene matches. This CDR3 has 16 amino acids. Germline CDR1 is KGHSH and CDR2 is LQKENI. The CDR3 reads CASSPQDRGVNYGYTF. The CDR3 DNA reads TGTGCCAGCTCACCCCAAGACAGGGGCGTTAACTATGGCTACACCTTC.